One and the same sample provided the 20 T cell receptor beta chains below, sequenced in a study of blood T cell repertoires in COVID-19. The assay was immunoSEQ multiplex PCR, and TCRdb's table has in-frame clones only and misses some. The repertoire holds 220,000 or so clones, with over 80% as singletons. Sequencing used PBMCs or T cells enriched from blood (not recorded which). The source is a woman aged 40 to 50 who had recovered from COVID-19.

The chain has TRBV3-1 (or the pseudogene TRBV3-2) and TRBJ2-7; 9 bases align to TRBD2. The CDR3 is made up of 17 amino acids. Germline-derived CDR1 and CDR2 are LGHDT and YNNKEL (reference sequence). Trimming cost V 2 bases and J 1 base; bases outside gene matches: 9. The CDR3 nucleotides are TGTGCCAGCAGCCAATCAGGGCTAGCGGGACTTTCCTACGAGCAGTACTTC. This translates into CASSQSGLAGLSYEQYF.

This clone was seen only once. The rearrangement joins TRBV10-1 to TRBJ2-7; weak D call: TRBD2 (6 bases). The germline V gene encodes CDR1 WNHNN and CDR2 SYGVQD (reference sequence). The CDR3 spans 13 residues. V was shortened by 3 bases and J by 6 bases, with 12 bases between the two germline ends. The CDR3 here is CASSDQGGGEQYF. The CDR3 DNA reads TGCGCCAGCAGTGACCAGGGAGGAGGCGAGCAGTACTTC.

CDR3: CASSRDRGYEQYF. CDR3 coding DNA: TGTGCCAGCAGTCGGGACAGGGGTTACGAGCAGTACTTC. This chain links TRBV27 with TRBJ2-7; TRBD1 agrees at 10 bases. There are 13 residues in the CDR3. The V gene end was trimmed by 5 bases and the J gene end by 4 bases; junction bases not matched to a gene: 2. Germline values: CDR1 MNHEY, CDR2 SMNVEV (reference sequence).

The gene calls are TRBV28 and TRBJ2-1; 13 bases map to TRBD2. Germline V gives CDR1 MDHEN, CDR2 SYDVKM. J was trimmed by 0 bases and V by 8 bases; bases with no gene match: 25. This CDR3 is built from 23 residues. The CDR3 sequence: CASGIVTVRLAGGPYSSYNEQFF. DNA of the CDR3: TGTGCCAGCGGCATCGTTACAGTTCGACTAGCGGGAGGACCTTACAGCTCCTACAATGAGCAGTTCTTC.

The chain couples TRBV24-1 to TRBJ2-5; 8 bases are a match to TRBD1. CDR3 length: 15 amino acids. Germline CDR1 and CDR2: KGHDR and SFDVKD. The V gene end was trimmed by 5 bases and the J gene end by 1 base; junction bases not matched to a gene: 5. The CDR3 DNA reads TGTGCCACCAGTGCCCCAGGGGGCGGCCAAGAGACCCAGTACTTC. Protein product: CATSAPGGGQETQYF.

The chain uses TRBV11-2 and TRBJ1-6; 10 bases agree with TRBD1. This CDR3 contains 16 residues. The V gene end was trimmed by 2 bases and the J gene end by 6 bases; junction bases not matched to a gene: 4. Germline CDR1 is SGHAT and CDR2 is FQNNGV. CDR3 in amino acids: CASSLRQGARNSPLHF. The CDR3 DNA reads as TGTGCCAGCAGCTTAAGACAGGGGGCTCGTAATTCACCCCTCCACTTT.

The chain is built from TRBV7-8 and TRBJ1-3, with D uncertain. V lost 5 bases and J 4 bases, leaving 9 bases between the germline ends. Germline V gene lookup returns CDR1 SGHVS and CDR2 FQNEAQ. The CDR3 has 13 amino acids. This CDR3 reads CASSVHRGNTIYF. The CDR3 DNA reads as TGTGCCAGCAGCGTGCACAGAGGAAACACCATATATTTT.

The J gene is TRBJ1-1, the V gene TRBV28; TRBD1 agrees at 9 bases. CDR1 and CDR2 from the germline V gene are MDHEN and SYDVKM. V gave up 6 bases and J gave up 4 bases; unmatched junction bases: 9. The CDR3 extends over 15 amino acids. The CDR3 DNA sequence: TGTGCCAGCAGCTCACCGGGACAGGGTACCACTGAAGCTTTCTTT. Amino acids: CASSSPGQGTTEAFF.

The chain uses TRBV6-5 and TRBJ1-2, with TRBD1 as a possible D gene (6 bases). The V end was cut by 3 bases, the J end by 3 bases, with 11 bases between. Germline V gene sequence: CDR1 MNHEY, CDR2 SVGAGI. The CDR3 is made up of 14 amino acids. The CDR3 DNA reads TGTGCCAGCAGTTATCTATCAGGGGACTATGGCTACACCTTC. Its translation: CASSYLSGDYGYTF.

The chain combines TRBV5-4 with TRBJ2-2; tentatively, D is TRBD2 (5 bases). The germline CDR1 and CDR2 sequences are SGHNT and YYREEE (reference sequence). V lost 1 base to trimming and J lost 5 bases, with 15 bases between them. This CDR3 comprises 16 residues. CDR3 DNA sequence: TGTGCCAGCAGCTTGAAGAGGGAAAGAGAGACCGGGGAGCTGTTTTTT. It specifies CASSLKRERETGELFF.

The chain employs TRBV25-1 and TRBJ2-1, with 7 positions matching TRBD2. J gave up 6 bases and V 3 bases, and 17 bases lay outside the gene matches. The CDR3 runs 18 residues. CDR1 is MGHDK and CDR2 is SYGVNS in the germline V gene. Here the CDR3 DNA reads TGTGCCAGCAGTGATTTAAGGATGGGTTCTGGGGGGGGCAATGAGCAGTTCTTC. As protein: CASSDLRMGSGGGNEQFF. Looking up the rest from reference TRBV25-1 and TRBJ2-1 gives the full variable domain: EADIYQTPRYLVIGTGKKITLECSQTMGHDKMYWYQQDPGMELHLIHYSYGVNSTEKGDLSSESTVSRIRTEHFPLTLESARPSHTSQYLCASSDLRMGSGGGNEQFFGPGTRLTVL.

Turning to this clone: This same CDR3 is encoded by further DNA sequences in the sample. This chain links TRBV10-3 with TRBJ1-1, with no clear D. The CDR3 sequence is 12 residues long. Germline V CDR1 and CDR2: ENHRY, SYGVKD. Between the trimmed V and J ends, which lost 4 bases and 1 base, there was a span of 4 bases. CDR3 DNA: TGTGCCATCAGTGGCAGGAACACTGAAGCTTTCTTT. It codes for CAISGRNTEAFF.

The chain is built from TRBV12-3 or TRBV12-4 and TRBJ2-3; D is possibly TRBD2 (6 bases). Trimming removed 7 bases at V and 2 bases at J, with 10 bases between. The CDR3 spans 13 residues. CDR3 nucleotides: TGTGCCAGCACCGGGACTTTCACAGATACGCAGTATTTT. It specifies CASTGTFTDTQYF.

This clone came up once. The J gene is TRBJ2-3, the V gene TRBV7-2, with 7 bases that match TRBD1. V was pared by 2 bases and J by 2 bases, with 7 bases of the junction left unmatched. The CDR3 runs to 16 residues. The germline V gene encodes CDR1 SGHTA and CDR2 FQGNSA. This CDR3 reads CASSLSRGQFTDTQYF. The CDR3 nucleotides read TGTGCCAGCAGCTTAAGCCGGGGACAGTTCACAGATACGCAGTATTTT. Combining the CDR3 with reference TRBV7-2 and TRBJ2-3 gives the whole variable domain GAGVSQSPSNKVTEKGKDVELRCDPISGHTALYWYRQSLGQGLEFLIYFQGNSAPDKSGLPSDRFSAERTGGSVSTLTIQRTQQEDSAVYLCASSLSRGQFTDTQYFGPGTRLTVL.

This clone was counted between two and nine times. This sample includes further DNA sequences coding for the same CDR3. The chain is built from TRBV7-2 and TRBJ2-1; the D gene is possibly TRBD2 (5 bases). Trimming stripped 0 bases from V and 5 bases from J, with 5 bases between. This CDR3 has 13 residues. CDR1 SGHTA and CDR2 FQGNSA come from the germline V gene. DNA of the CDR3: TGTGCCAGCAGCTTAGCGAGGGACAATGAGCAGTTCTTC. It yields the protein CASSLARDNEQFF.

This rearrangement joins TRBV27 to TRBJ2-3, with 8 nucleotides matching TRBD1. Germline V CDR1 and CDR2: MNHEY, SMNVEV (reference sequence). The V segment lost 5 bases and the J segment 4 bases; nucleotides outside the gene matches: 5. CDR3 length: 14 amino acids. The CDR3 DNA is TGTGCCAGCAGTACCCAGGGGGCCCCAGATACGCAGTATTTT. Translation: CASSTQGAPDTQYF.

This clone came up once. The rearrangement uses TRBV6-6 and TRBJ1-5; D unresolved. This CDR3 spans 15 amino acids. Trimming removed 8 bases at V and 1 base at J, with 15 bases between. CDR1 MNHNY and CDR2 SVGAGI come from the germline V gene (reference sequence). CDR3 nucleotide sequence: TGTGCCAGCTATGGGAGGGAACCGAGCAATCAGCCCCAGCATTTT. It is translated as CASYGREPSNQPQHF.

J is TRBJ2-7 and V is TRBV5-1; D perhaps matches TRBD1 (6 bases). Trimming left V 4 bases short and J 1 base short, with 15 bases between. In germline, CDR1 is SGHRS, CDR2 YFSETQ. The CDR3 length is 15 residues. CDR3 coding DNA: TGCGCCAGCAGCCGACAGGCCTTCCCATCCTACGAGCAGTACTTC. Amino acid sequence: CASSRQAFPSYEQYF.

V gene TRBV6-4 combines with J gene TRBJ1-2, with a weak D call TRBD1 (6 bases). CDR3 length equals 13 residues. V gave up 2 bases and J gave up 7 bases, with 11 bases separating them. In germline, CDR1 is MRHNA, CDR2 SNTAGT. CDR3 region: CASSDQGFRGYTF. CDR3 bases: TGTGCCAGCAGTGACCAGGGGTTTCGTGGCTACACCTTC.

This chain links TRBV19 with TRBJ2-1; 8 positions match TRBD2. This CDR3 spans 14 amino acids. Germline loops: CDR1 LNHDA, CDR2 SQIVND (reference sequence). Trimming cost V 6 bases and J 8 bases; bases outside gene matches: 9. CDR3 region: CASRGLVGLDEQFF. The DNA of the CDR3 is TGTGCCAGTAGGGGACTAGTCGGGCTTGATGAGCAGTTCTTC. The full variable domain, with the rest looked up from reference TRBV19 and TRBJ2-1, is DGGITQSPKYLFRKEGQNVTLSCEQNLNHDAMYWYRQDPGQGLRLIYYSQIVNDFQKGDIAEGYSVSREKKESFPLTVTSAQKNPTAFYLCASRGLVGLDEQFFGPGTRLTVL.